Below, one TCR beta chain is given with its context. Here immunoSEQ multiplex PCR was the method, and the copy in TCRdb shows in-frame clones only, minus some. The data contain about 58,000 clones, 91% of them singletons. This sample was taken from a study of T cell changes during pregnancy in multiple sclerosis. With V trimmed by 5 bases and J by 7 bases, 11 bases remained unmatched. In germline, CDR1 is SGHTA, CDR2 FQGNSA. The length of the CDR3 is 15 residues. The TCR sequence derives from a female donor in good health, enrolled as a control in a pregnancy study. This sequence joins TRBV7-2 and TRBJ2-1, with 7 bases matching TRBD2. The sample in question was CD4+ T cells from peripheral blood mononuclear cells, obtained after pregnancy. CDR3 amino acids: CASSAQRGYPNEQFF. The CDR3 nucleotides are TGTGCCAGCAGCGCCCAGCGGGGATATCCAAATGAGCAGTTCTTC. The full variable domain, rest sourced from reference TRBV7-2 and TRBJ2-1, is GAGVSQSPSNKVTEKGKDVELRCDPISGHTALYWYRQSLGQGLEFLIYFQGNSAPDKSGLPSDRFSAERTGGSVSTLTIQRTQQEDSAVYLCASSAQRGYPNEQFFGPGTRLTVL.